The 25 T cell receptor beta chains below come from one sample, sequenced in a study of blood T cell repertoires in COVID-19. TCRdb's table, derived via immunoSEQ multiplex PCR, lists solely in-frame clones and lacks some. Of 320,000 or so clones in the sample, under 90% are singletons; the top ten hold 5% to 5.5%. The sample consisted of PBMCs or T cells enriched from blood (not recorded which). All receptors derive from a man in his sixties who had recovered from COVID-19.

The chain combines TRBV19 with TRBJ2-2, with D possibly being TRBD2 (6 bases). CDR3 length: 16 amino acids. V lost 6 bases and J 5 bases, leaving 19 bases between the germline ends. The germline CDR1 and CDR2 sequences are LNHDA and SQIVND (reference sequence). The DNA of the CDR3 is TGTGCCAGTAGCGCCCATGGGACTTTTCAGACCGGGGAGCTGTTTTTT. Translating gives CASSAHGTFQTGELFF.

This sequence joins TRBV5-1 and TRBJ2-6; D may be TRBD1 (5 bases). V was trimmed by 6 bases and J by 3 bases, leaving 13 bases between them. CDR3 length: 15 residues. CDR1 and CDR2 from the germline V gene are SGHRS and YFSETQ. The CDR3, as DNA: TGCGCCAGCATGATCTCAGGGAATGGGGCCAACGTCCTGACTTTC. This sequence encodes CASMISGNGANVLTF.

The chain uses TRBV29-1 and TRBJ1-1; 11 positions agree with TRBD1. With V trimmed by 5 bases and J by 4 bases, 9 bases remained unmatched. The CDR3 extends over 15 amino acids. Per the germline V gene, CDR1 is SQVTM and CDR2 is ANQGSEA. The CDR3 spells CSVLGTGGWGTEAFF. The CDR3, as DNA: TGCAGCGTTCTCGGGACAGGGGGTTGGGGCACTGAAGCTTTCTTT.

In DNA form, the CDR3 reads TGTGCCAGCAGCTTCTCGCGGGTCTACGAGCAGTACTTC. Its translation is CASSFSRVYEQYF. This rearrangement joins TRBV11-2 to TRBJ2-7; tentative D call: TRBD2 (5 bases). Per germline, CDR1 SGHAT and CDR2 FQNNGV. The V end was cut by 3 bases, the J end by 3 bases, with 9 bases between. CDR3 size: 13 residues.

Here the CDR3 DNA reads TGCGCCAGCAGATTGGCGAACACTGAAGCTTTCTTT. This encodes CASRLANTEAFF. The chain joins TRBV10-2 to TRBJ1-1; the D is unclear. Germline V gene data show CDR1 as WSHSY and CDR2 as SAAADI. The CDR3 has 12 amino acids. V dropped 6 bases and J dropped 1 base, with 6 bases sitting between them.

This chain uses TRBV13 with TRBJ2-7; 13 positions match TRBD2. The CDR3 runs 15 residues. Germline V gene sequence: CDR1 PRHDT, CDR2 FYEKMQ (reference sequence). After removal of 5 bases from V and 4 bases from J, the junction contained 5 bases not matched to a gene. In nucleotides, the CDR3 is TGTGCCAGCAGCCCTGGACTAGCGGGAGTGTACGAGCAGTACTTC. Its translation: CASSPGLAGVYEQYF.

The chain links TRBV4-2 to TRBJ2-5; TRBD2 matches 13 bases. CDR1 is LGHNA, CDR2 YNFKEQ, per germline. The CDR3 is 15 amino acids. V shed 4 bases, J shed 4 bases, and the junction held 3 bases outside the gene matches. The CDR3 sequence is CASSLRTSGRETQYF. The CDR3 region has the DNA TGTGCCAGCAGCCTCAGGACTAGCGGGAGAGAGACCCAGTACTTC.

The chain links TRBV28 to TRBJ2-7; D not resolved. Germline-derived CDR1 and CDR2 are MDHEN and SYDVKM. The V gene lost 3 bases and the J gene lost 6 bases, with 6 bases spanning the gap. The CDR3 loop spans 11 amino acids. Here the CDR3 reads CASSFRGEQYF. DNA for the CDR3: TGTGCCAGCAGTTTCCGAGGCGAGCAGTACTTC.

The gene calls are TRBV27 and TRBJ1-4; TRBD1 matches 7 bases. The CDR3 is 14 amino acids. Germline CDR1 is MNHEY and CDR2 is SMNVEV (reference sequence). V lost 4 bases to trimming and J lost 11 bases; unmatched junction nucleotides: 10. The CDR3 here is CASSSTGPMGKLFF. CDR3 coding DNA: TGTGCCAGCAGTTCGACAGGGCCAATGGGGAAACTGTTTTTT.

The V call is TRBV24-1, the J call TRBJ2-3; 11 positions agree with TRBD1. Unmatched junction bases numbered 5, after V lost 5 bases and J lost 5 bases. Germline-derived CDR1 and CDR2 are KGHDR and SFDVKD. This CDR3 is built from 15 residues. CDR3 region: CATSARTGGLDTQYF. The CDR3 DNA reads TGTGCCACCAGTGCCCGGACAGGGGGCTTAGATACGCAGTATTTT.

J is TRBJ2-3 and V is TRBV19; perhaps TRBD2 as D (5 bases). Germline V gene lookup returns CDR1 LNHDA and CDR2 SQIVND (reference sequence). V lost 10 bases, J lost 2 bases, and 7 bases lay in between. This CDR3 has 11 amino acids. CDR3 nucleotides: TGTGCCACGGGGATCACAGATACGCAGTATTTT. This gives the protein CATGITDTQYF.

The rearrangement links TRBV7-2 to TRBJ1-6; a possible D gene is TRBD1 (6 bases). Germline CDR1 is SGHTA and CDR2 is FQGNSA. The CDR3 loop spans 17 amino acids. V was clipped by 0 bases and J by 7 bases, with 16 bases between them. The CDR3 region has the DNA TGTGCCAGCAGCTTAGCCGGGGGGCGCGGGAGGAATTCACCCCTCCACTTT. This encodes CASSLAGGRGRNSPLHF.

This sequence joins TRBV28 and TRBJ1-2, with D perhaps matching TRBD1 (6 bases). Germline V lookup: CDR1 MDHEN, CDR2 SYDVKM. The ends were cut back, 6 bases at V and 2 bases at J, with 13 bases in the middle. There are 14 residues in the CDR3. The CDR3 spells CASSHRQENYGYTF. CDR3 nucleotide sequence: TGTGCCAGCAGCCACCGACAGGAGAACTATGGCTACACCTTC.

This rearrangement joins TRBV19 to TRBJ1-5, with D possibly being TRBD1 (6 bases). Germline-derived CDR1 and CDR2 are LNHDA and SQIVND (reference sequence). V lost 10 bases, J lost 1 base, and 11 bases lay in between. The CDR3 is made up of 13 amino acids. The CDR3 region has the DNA TGTGCCACCGCCGGGACAAGCAATCAGCCCCAGCATTTT. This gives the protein CATAGTSNQPQHF.

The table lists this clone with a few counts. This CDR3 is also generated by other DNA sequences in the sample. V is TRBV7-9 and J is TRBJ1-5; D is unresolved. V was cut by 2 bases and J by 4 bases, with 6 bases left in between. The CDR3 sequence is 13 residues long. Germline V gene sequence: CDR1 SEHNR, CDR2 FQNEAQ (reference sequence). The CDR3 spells CASSLSGNQPQHF. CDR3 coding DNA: TGTGCCAGCAGCTTATCCGGGAATCAGCCCCAGCATTTT.

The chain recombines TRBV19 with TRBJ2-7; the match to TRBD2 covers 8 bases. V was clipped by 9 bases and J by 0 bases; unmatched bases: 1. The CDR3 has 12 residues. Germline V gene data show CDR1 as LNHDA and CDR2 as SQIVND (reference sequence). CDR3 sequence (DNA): TGTGCCAGCGCGGGAGGCTCCTACGAGCAGTACTTC. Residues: CASAGGSYEQYF.

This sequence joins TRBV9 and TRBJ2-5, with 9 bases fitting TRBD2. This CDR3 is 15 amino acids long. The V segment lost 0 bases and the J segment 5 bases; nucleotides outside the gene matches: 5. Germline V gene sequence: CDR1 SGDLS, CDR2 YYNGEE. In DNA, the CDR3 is TGTGCCAGCAGCGTAGGAGCGGGAGGTTTGGAGACCCAGTACTTC. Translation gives CASSVGAGGLETQYF.

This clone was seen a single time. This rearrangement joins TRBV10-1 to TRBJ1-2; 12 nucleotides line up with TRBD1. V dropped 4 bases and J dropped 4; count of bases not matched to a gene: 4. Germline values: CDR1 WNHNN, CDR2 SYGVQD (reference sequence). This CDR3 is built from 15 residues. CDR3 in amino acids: CASSVGQGACYGYTF. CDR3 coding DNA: TGCGCCAGCAGTGTGGGACAGGGGGCATGCTATGGCTACACCTTC.

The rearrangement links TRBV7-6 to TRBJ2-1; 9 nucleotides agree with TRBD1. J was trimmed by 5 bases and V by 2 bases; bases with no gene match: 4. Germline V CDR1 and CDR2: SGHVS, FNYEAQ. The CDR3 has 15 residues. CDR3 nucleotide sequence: TGTGCCAGCAGCTTATGGACAGGGGCCGACAATGAGCAGTTCTTC. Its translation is CASSLWTGADNEQFF.

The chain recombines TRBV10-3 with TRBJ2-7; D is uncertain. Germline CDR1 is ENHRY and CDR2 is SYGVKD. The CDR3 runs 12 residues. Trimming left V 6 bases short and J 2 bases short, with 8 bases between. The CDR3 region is CAISRDTYEQYF. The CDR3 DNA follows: TGTGCCATCAGCCGTGACACCTACGAGCAGTACTTC.

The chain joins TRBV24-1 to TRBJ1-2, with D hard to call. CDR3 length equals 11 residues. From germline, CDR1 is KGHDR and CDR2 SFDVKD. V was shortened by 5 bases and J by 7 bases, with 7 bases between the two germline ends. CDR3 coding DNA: TGTGCCACCAGTGGAGGGTTTGGCTACACCTTC. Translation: CATSGGFGYTF.

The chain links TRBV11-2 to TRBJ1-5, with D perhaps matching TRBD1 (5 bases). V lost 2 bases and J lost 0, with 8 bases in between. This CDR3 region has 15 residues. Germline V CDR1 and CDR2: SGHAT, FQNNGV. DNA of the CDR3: TGTGCCAGCAGCTTAACCAGGGATAGCAATCAGCCCCAGCATTTT. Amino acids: CASSLTRDSNQPQHF.

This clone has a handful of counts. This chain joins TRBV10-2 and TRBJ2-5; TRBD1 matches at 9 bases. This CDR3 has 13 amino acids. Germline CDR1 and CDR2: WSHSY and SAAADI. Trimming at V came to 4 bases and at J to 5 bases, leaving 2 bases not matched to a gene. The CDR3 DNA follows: TGCGCCAGCAGTGGGGACAGGGAGGAGACCCAGTACTTC. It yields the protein CASSGDREETQYF.

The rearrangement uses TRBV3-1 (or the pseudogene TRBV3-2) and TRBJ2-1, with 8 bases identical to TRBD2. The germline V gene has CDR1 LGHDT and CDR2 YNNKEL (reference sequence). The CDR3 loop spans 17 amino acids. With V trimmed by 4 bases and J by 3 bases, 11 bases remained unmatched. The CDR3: CASSLFKAGGNYNEQFF. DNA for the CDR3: TGTGCCAGCAGCCTTTTCAAGGCGGGAGGAAACTACAATGAGCAGTTCTTC.

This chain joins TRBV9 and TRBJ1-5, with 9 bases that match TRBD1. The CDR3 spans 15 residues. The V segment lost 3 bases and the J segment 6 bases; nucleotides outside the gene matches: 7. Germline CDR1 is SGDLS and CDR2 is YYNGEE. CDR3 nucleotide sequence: TGTGCCAGCAGCGCGGGACAGGGAACTTCTCAGCCCCAGCATTTT. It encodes CASSAGQGTSQPQHF.